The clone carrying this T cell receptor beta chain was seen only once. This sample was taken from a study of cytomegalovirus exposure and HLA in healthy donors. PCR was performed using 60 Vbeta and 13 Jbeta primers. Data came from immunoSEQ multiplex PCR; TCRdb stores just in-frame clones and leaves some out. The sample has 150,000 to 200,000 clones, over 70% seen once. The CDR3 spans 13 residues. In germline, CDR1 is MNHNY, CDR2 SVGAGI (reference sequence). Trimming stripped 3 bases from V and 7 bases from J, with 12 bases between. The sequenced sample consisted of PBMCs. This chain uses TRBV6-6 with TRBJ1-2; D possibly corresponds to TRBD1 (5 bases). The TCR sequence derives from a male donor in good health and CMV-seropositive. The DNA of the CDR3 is TGTGCCAGCAGTTATGTGCAGGGTGGTGGCTACACCTTC. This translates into CASSYVQGGGYTF.